This record concerns one T cell receptor (beta chain) sequence. Its specificity is not known. TCRdb's copy holds only in-frame clones and misses some; the assay was immunoSEQ multiplex PCR. The sample yields approximately 53,000 clones, 90% to 95% seen once. The record originates from a study of T cells in tuberculosis. Study as a whole: In South Africa, adults with active tuberculosis were compared with IGRA-negative and latently infected IGRA-positive adolescents. The study's findings and limits: Active tuberculosis TCR-alpha repertoires lay closer to GMM-specific TCRs than IGRA-negative controls, suggesting clonal expansion.

Time point given: new active TB diagnosis, blood taken before or within 7 days of starting treatment. This CDR3 is built from 14 residues. The trim removed 0 bases at V and 4 bases at J, leaving 2 bases unmatched. The germline V gene has CDR1 SGHVS and CDR2 FQNEAQ. This TCR came from an adult with tuberculosis. The chain links TRBV7-8 to TRBJ2-7; 8 bases match TRBD1. The specimen comprised PBMCs, sampled at tuberculosis diagnosis. CDR3 residues: CASSLAGQVYEQYF. For the CDR3, the DNA is TGTGCCAGCAGCTTAGCGGGACAGGTTTACGAGCAGTACTTC.